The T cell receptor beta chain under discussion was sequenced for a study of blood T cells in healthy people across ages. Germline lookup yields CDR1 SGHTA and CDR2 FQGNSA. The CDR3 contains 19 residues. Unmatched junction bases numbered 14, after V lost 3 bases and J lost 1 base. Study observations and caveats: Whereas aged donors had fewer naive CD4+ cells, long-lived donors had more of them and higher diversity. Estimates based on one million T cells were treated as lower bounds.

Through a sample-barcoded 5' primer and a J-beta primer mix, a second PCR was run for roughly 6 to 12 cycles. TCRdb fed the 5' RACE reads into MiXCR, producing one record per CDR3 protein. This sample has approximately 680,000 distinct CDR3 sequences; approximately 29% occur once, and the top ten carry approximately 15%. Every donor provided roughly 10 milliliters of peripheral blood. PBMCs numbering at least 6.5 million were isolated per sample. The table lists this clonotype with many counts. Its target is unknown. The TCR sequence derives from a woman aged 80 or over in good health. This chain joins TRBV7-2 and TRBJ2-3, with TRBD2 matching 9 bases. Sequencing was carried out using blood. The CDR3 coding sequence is TGTGCCAGCAGCTTGCTATCCAGCGGGGGGCGGGTGGGCACAGATACGCAGTATTTT. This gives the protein CASSLLSSGGRVGTDTQYF.